The 20 T cell receptor beta chains below all came from one sample that was sequenced in a study of shared clonotypes between healthy human individuals. The repertoire was sequenced with immunoSEQ multiplex PCR; TCRdb's copy has only in-frame clones and lacks some. Of approximately 98,000 clones listed, 68% were seen once; the top ten hold approximately 24%. Sequencing was carried out using memory CD8+ T cells sorted from blood. The subset here: CD45RO+ cells pooled with CCR7-negative TemRA cells. All receptors come from a woman in her twenties or thirties in good health.

The chain links TRBV14 to TRBJ2-2; 9 bases map to TRBD2. Trimming removed 2 bases from V and 0 bases from J; junction bases left unmatched: 10. Germline-derived CDR1 and CDR2 are SGHDN and FVKESK. CDR3 size: 19 residues. The CDR3 DNA sequence: TGTGCCAGCAGCCAACCCAGGCCTGGGACTAGCCCGAACACCGGGGAGCTGTTTTTT. It translates to CASSQPRPGTSPNTGELFF.

The V and J genes are TRBV5-1 and TRBJ1-3; D is possibly TRBD1 (5 bases). Trimming removed 4 bases from V and 0 bases from J, with 11 bases in between. CDR3 length: 15 residues. Per the germline V gene, CDR1 is SGHRS and CDR2 is YFSETQ. For the CDR3, the DNA is TGCGCCAGCAGCCAGACAGCCAACTCTGGAAACACCATATATTTT. Its protein is CASSQTANSGNTIYF.

The chain is built from TRBV5-1 and TRBJ2-2, with D possibly TRBD1 on 7 matching bases. Trimming removed 2 bases from V and 4 bases from J, with 12 bases in between. Per the germline V gene, CDR1 is SGHRS and CDR2 is YFSETQ. The CDR3 sequence is 15 residues long. CDR3 loop: CASSFDREATGELFF. The CDR3 DNA reads TGCGCCAGCAGCTTCGACAGGGAGGCCACCGGGGAGCTGTTTTTT.

This clone was counted once. This chain uses TRBV2 with TRBJ1-1; D gene unclear. The length of the CDR3 is 12 residues. Germline V gene data show CDR1 as SNHLY and CDR2 as FYNNEI. Between the trimmed V and J ends, which lost 6 bases and 7 bases, there was a span of 12 bases. CDR3 sequence: CASSEDVGEAFF. CDR3 coding DNA: TGTGCCAGCAGCGAGGACGTCGGTGAAGCTTTCTTT.

About this clone: Being one base from a much bigger clone, this may be a read error. V is TRBV11-1 and J is TRBJ2-1; 7 bases agree with TRBD2. The V gene end was trimmed by 0 bases and the J gene end by 2 bases; junction bases not matched to a gene: 1. Per the germline V gene, CDR1 is SGHAT and CDR2 is FQDESV (reference sequence). This CDR3 has 15 residues. Here the CDR3 reads CASSLAGGPYNEQFF. The CDR3 nucleotides read TGTGCCAGCAGCTTAGCGGGAGGGCCCTACAATGAGCAGTTCTTC.

The chain uses TRBV30 and TRBJ2-1; no definite D call. The V and J ends lost 2 bases and 11 bases respectively, with 7 bases between them. Germline V gene lookup returns CDR1 GTSNPN and CDR2 SVGIG (reference sequence). The CDR3 extends over 10 amino acids. The DNA of the CDR3 is TGTGCCTGGAGTCAACAGCAGCAGTTCTTC. Translated, it gives CAWSQQQQFF.

The chain links TRBV28 to TRBJ2-1, with 8 nucleotides matching TRBD2. With V trimmed by 7 bases and J by 8 bases, 13 bases remained unmatched. The CDR3 totals 15 residues. The germline gives CDR1 MDHEN, CDR2 SYDVKM. CDR3 nucleotide sequence: TGTGCCAGCACCCAGACTAGCGAGGGAGAGGATGAGCAGTTCTTC. Translation gives CASTQTSEGEDEQFF.

This chain uses TRBV9 with TRBJ2-7; no clear D. This CDR3 comprises 14 residues. The V end lost 4 bases, the J end lost 5 bases, and 16 bases lay between the germline ends. Germline loops: CDR1 SGDLS, CDR2 YYNGEE. The CDR3 sequence is CASSQSGFSDEQYF. The CDR3 DNA reads TGTGCCAGCAGCCAAAGTGGTTTTTCCGACGAGCAGTACTTC.

This chain joins TRBV28 and TRBJ1-2, with 7 bases lining up with TRBD1. The length of the CDR3 is 16 residues. Germline lookup yields CDR1 MDHEN and CDR2 SYDVKM. Losses at the gene ends were 2 bases for V and 3 bases for J; bases not matched to a gene: 9. The CDR3, as DNA: TGTGCCAGCAGTTTAATCGAGACAGGGAAATACTATGGCTACACCTTC. Translation gives CASSLIETGKYYGYTF.

This chain links TRBV5-5 with TRBJ1-1; D might be TRBD1 (5 bases). Trimming pared 0 bases from V and 3 bases from J, leaving 9 bases between. Germline CDR1 SGHKS, CDR2 YYEKEE (reference sequence). The CDR3 spans 14 residues. The CDR3, as DNA: TGTGCCAGCAGCTTGGGTTGGGGGGACACTGAAGCTTTCTTT. Protein product: CASSLGWGDTEAFF.

The chain carries TRBV6-5 and TRBJ2-1, with 8 bases identical to TRBD2. CDR1 is MNHEY, CDR2 SVGAGI, per germline. J was trimmed by 0 bases and V by 9 bases; bases with no gene match: 4. This CDR3 has 14 amino acids. DNA for the CDR3: TGTGCCAGGAAGCGGGAGACCTCCTACAATGAGCAGTTCTTC. Residues: CARKRETSYNEQFF.

This clone was counted between two and nine times. The chain joins TRBV6-4 to TRBJ2-6; possibly TRBD1 for D (6 bases). Germline V gives CDR1 MRHNA, CDR2 SNTAGT. The V end lost 4 bases, the J end lost 1 base, and 11 bases lay between the germline ends. This CDR3 region has 16 residues. The chain's CDR3 is CASSAKTGSGANVLTF. The CDR3 nucleotides read TGTGCCAGCAGTGCCAAAACAGGGTCTGGGGCCAACGTCCTGACTTTC.

This chain uses TRBV6-4 with TRBJ2-7; 7 nucleotides align to TRBD1. CDR3 size: 16 residues. The germline CDR1 and CDR2 sequences are MRHNA and SNTAGT. V lost 4 bases and J lost 1; bases outside the gene matches: 10. The CDR3 bases are TGTGCCAGCAGTGTTGCACCGGGACAGCCTTCCTACGAGCAGTACTTC. It specifies CASSVAPGQPSYEQYF.

The CDR3 region is CSARWMGQNTGELFF. The DNA for the CDR3 is TGCAGCGCCCGCTGGATGGGCCAGAACACCGGGGAGCTGTTTTTT. The chain uses TRBV29-1 and TRBJ2-2; D unresolved. CDR3 length equals 15 residues. In germline, CDR1 is SQVTM, CDR2 ANQGSEA. The V end was cut by 7 bases, the J end by 1 base, with 16 bases between.

The chain has TRBV10-3 and TRBJ2-7; 9 nucleotides line up with TRBD1. Germline-derived CDR1 and CDR2 are ENHRY and SYGVKD. The CDR3 is 14 amino acids. Germline trimming cut 6 bases from V and 5 bases from J; bases unmatched to any gene: 8. The CDR3 DNA sequence: TGTGCCATCAGCCAAAACAGGGGGCTCCACGAGCAGTACTTC. It yields the protein CAISQNRGLHEQYF.

In the case of this clone: This may come from a read error, since a much larger clone is one base off. V and J are TRBV6-5 and TRBJ2-4; the D gene is possibly TRBD1 (6 bases). With 8 bases removed from V and 7 bases from J, the gap between germline ends came to 15 bases. CDR1 and CDR2 (germline): MNHEY, SVGAGI. This CDR3 has 13 amino acids. The chain's CDR3 is CASGKQGGNIQYF. CDR3 nucleotide sequence: TGTGCCAGCGGCAAACAGGGTGGTAACATTCAGTACTTC.

The J gene is TRBJ1-5, the V gene TRBV4-2, with 8 bases fitting TRBD1. Per germline, CDR1 LGHNA and CDR2 YNFKEQ. The junction had 15 bases not matched to a gene; V was cut back by 0 bases and J by 5 bases. The length of the CDR3 is 19 residues. The chain's CDR3 is CASSQDLLGRQGAYQPQHF. CDR3 coding DNA: TGTGCCAGCAGCCAAGATCTATTGGGACGGCAGGGGGCATATCAGCCCCAGCATTTT.

The chain is built from TRBV7-2 and TRBJ2-7; 7 positions match TRBD2. This CDR3 comprises 15 residues. Germline assignment: CDR1 SGHTA and CDR2 FQGNSA. V lost 5 bases and J lost 1; bases outside the gene matches: 8. CDR3 amino acids: CASSPQAGLSYEQYF. CDR3 DNA: TGTGCCAGCAGCCCCCAAGCGGGACTATCCTACGAGCAGTACTTC. The full variable domain, completed using reference TRBV7-2 and TRBJ2-7, is GAGVSQSPSNKVTEKGKDVELRCDPISGHTALYWYRQSLGQGLEFLIYFQGNSAPDKSGLPSDRFSAERTGGSVSTLTIQRTQQEDSAVYLCASSPQAGLSYEQYFGPGTRLTVT.

The chain combines TRBV20-1 with TRBJ2-7, with no clear D. This CDR3 has 11 amino acids. CDR1 is DFQATT and CDR2 is SNEGSKA in the germline V gene (reference sequence). Trimming cost V 2 bases and J 3 bases, with 5 bases left between them. The CDR3: CSARLRYEQYF. CDR3 in DNA: TGCAGTGCTAGACTCCGCTACGAGCAGTACTTC.

This clone was observed many times. The V call is TRBV7-3, the J call TRBJ2-1; TRBD1 aligns across 10 bases. Germline trimming cut 5 bases from V and 8 bases from J; bases unmatched to any gene: 9. CDR1 and CDR2 (germline): SGHTA, FQGTGA. This CDR3 spans 15 amino acids. CDR3 in amino acids: CASSAGTGEGYEQFF. In nucleotides, the CDR3 is TGTGCCAGCAGCGCCGGGACAGGGGAAGGCTATGAGCAGTTCTTC.